Listed here are 18 T cell receptor beta chains from one sample, sequenced in a study of T cells in Graves' hyperthyroidism and ophthalmopathy. RNA transcripts were the template for amplifying TCR beta CDR3 regions. The TCR CDR3 was amplified in a first-round RT-PCR using the HTBI primer set. TCRdb passed the multiplex PCR reads through MiXCR, listing each CDR3 protein once. Of hundreds of thousands of distinct CDR3 sequences listed, less than 15% were seen once; the top ten hold around 9.2%. The sequenced sample consisted of blood. All receptors derive from a young woman with Graves' hyperthyroidism.

Concerning this clonotype itself: It may be a read error: a sequence one base away is much more abundant. The genes are TRBV7-9 and TRBJ1-5; 7 nucleotides align to TRBD1. The germline V gene encodes CDR1 SEHNR and CDR2 FQNEAQ (reference sequence). The CDR3 loop spans 15 amino acids. V shed 7 bases and J 4 bases; nucleotides not matched to a gene: 10. CDR3 residues: CASNSGQLDNQPQHF. CDR3 coding DNA: TGTGCCAGCAACTCGGGACAGTTGGATAATCAGCCCCAGCATTTT. Variable domain in full (rest from reference TRBV7-9 and TRBJ1-5): DTGVSQNPRHKITKRGQNVTFRCDPISEHNRLYWYRQTLGQGPEFLTYFQNEAQLEKSRLLSDRFSAERPKGSFSTLEIQRTEQGDSAMYLCASNSGQLDNQPQHFGDGTRLSIL.

The chain joins TRBV6-5 to TRBJ1-2, with unresolved D. The CDR3 sequence is 13 residues long. Germline-derived CDR1 and CDR2 are MNHEY and SVGAGI. Deletions cut 7 bases from V and 5 bases from J, with 14 bases between. The CDR3 DNA is TGTGCCAGCACCCGCGGGCGCGGTTATGGCTACACCTTC. Translated: CASTRGRGYGYTF.

The table lists this clonotype with many counts. V and J are TRBV20-1 and TRBJ2-7; TRBD2 agrees at 7 bases. In germline, CDR1 is DFQATT, CDR2 SNEGSKA (reference sequence). The CDR3 extends over 15 amino acids. V gave up 5 bases and J gave up 3 bases; unmatched junction bases: 13. The CDR3 sequence is CSAWGGNGLGYEQYF. The CDR3 region has the DNA TGCAGTGCTTGGGGGGGGAATGGGTTGGGCTACGAGCAGTACTTC.

V is TRBV7-9 and J is TRBJ2-3; 8 nucleotides line up with TRBD1. CDR1 is SEHNR and CDR2 is FQNEAQ in the germline V gene (reference sequence). The trim removed 5 bases at V and 4 bases at J, leaving 8 bases unmatched. The CDR3 contains 15 residues. As DNA, the CDR3 is TGTGCCAGCAGCCCTATCTTCAGGGGGCCAGATACGCAGTATTTT. It translates to CASSPIFRGPDTQYF.

Remarks on this clonotype: A clone one base away is much larger, so this may be a read error. The CDR3 DNA follows: TGCAGTGCTAGACTAGCGGGAGGGCGGAGTACGCAGTATTTT. Its translation is CSARLAGGRSTQYF. This chain links TRBV20-1 with TRBJ2-3, with TRBD2 identical over 12 bases. Germline values: CDR1 DFQATT, CDR2 SNEGSKA (reference sequence). The CDR3 has 14 amino acids. J lost 8 bases, V lost 2 bases, and 5 bases had no gene match.

This clonotype has at least ten counts. The J gene is TRBJ2-2, the V gene TRBV24-1; D unclear. Trimming shortened V by 3 bases and J by 1 base, and 5 bases separated the two germline ends. The germline CDR1 and CDR2 sequences are KGHDR and SFDVKD. There are 14 residues in the CDR3. The CDR3 coding sequence is TGTGCCACCAGTGATGAAAAGAACACCGGGGAGCTGTTTTTT. Protein: CATSDEKNTGELFF.

The sample holds many counts of this clonotype. The chain employs TRBV2 and TRBJ2-7, with D possibly matching TRBD2 (6 bases). The germline gives CDR1 SNHLY, CDR2 FYNNEI. The CDR3 has 13 residues. V lost 8 bases to trimming and J lost 5 bases, with 16 bases between them. CDR3 sequence: CASAPGTGDEQYF. The CDR3 region has the DNA TGTGCCAGCGCACCGGGGACTGGGGACGAGCAGTACTTC.

This chain uses TRBV4-1 with TRBJ2-1, with TRBD2 as a possible D gene (5 bases). Per germline, CDR1 MGHRA and CDR2 YSYEKL. The germline V and J ends were trimmed by 1 base and 14 bases, with 18 bases remaining between them. The CDR3 loop spans 14 amino acids. This chain's CDR3 is CASSQVQTGRIEFF. The DNA of the CDR3 is TGCGCCAGCAGCCAAGTCCAAACTGGGAGAATCGAGTTCTTC.

This clonotype was detected ten times or more. The rearrangement joins TRBV30 to TRBJ2-4; the D call may be TRBD1 or TRBD2 (5 bases each). Germline values: CDR1 GTSNPN, CDR2 SVGIG (reference sequence). V lost 0 bases to trimming and J lost 6 bases, with 18 bases between them. CDR3 length: 16 amino acids. The CDR3 region is CAWSVGPGVAGNIQYF. In DNA, the CDR3 is TGTGCCTGGAGTGTGGGACCCGGGGTTGCGGGAAACATTCAGTACTTC.

CDR3 nucleotide sequence: TGTGCCAGCAGTTACTATGGGGCGCGAGTGGAAAAACTGTTTTTT. It is translated as CASSYYGARVEKLFF. V and J are TRBV6-5 and TRBJ1-4; D possibly corresponds to TRBD1 (5 bases). Germline V lookup: CDR1 MNHEY, CDR2 SVGAGI. The CDR3 consists of 15 residues. The ends were cut back, 1 base at V and 8 bases at J, with 14 bases in the middle.

This clonotype was picked up a small number of times. The CDR3 sequence: CASSPEGQPKNYGYTF. In nucleotides, the CDR3 is TGTGCCAGCAGTCCAGAAGGGCAGCCAAAAAACTATGGCTACACCTTC. The chain has TRBV6-1 and TRBJ1-2; no definite D call. Deletions cut 5 bases from V and 2 bases from J, with 18 bases between. Germline V gives CDR1 MNHNS, CDR2 SASEGT. This CDR3 comprises 16 residues.

Note on this clonotype: Given a much more abundant clone one base away, this may be a read error. V gene TRBV11-2 combines with J gene TRBJ2-7; D gene unclear. The CDR3 length is 15 residues. Trimming left V 4 bases short and J 0 bases short, with 13 bases between. CDR1 SGHAT and CDR2 FQNNGV come from the germline V gene. CDR3 sequence: CASSSLRARSYEQYF. DNA of the CDR3: TGTGCCAGCAGCTCCCTCCGGGCTCGCTCCTACGAGCAGTACTTC.

This clonotype was recorded many times. V gene TRBV12-3 or TRBV12-4 combines with J gene TRBJ2-3, with 10 bases matching TRBD2. The CDR3 loop spans 15 amino acids. Trimming at V came to 7 bases and at J to 9 bases, leaving 13 bases not matched to a gene. CDR3 sequence: CASNRPLAGVLTQYF. In DNA, the CDR3 is TGTGCCAGCAACCGCCCCCTAGCGGGAGTTCTCACGCAGTATTTT.

This clonotype was found many times. This sequence joins TRBV20-1 and TRBJ1-5; 12 nucleotides match TRBD1. Looked up from germline, CDR1 is DFQATT and CDR2 is SNEGSKA (reference sequence). There are 16 residues in the CDR3. V shed 2 bases, J shed 5 bases, and the junction held 7 bases outside the gene matches. CDR3 loop: CSARPPGQGAHQPQHF. The CDR3 nucleotides read TGCAGTGCTAGACCTCCGGGACAGGGGGCCCATCAGCCCCAGCATTTT.

In the case of this clonotype: A much bigger clone sits one base away, suggesting this may be a read error. This rearrangement joins TRBV2 to TRBJ1-1; D remains unclear. CDR3 length: 10 amino acids. Germline CDR1 reads SNHLY; CDR2 reads FYNNEI. As DNA, the CDR3 is TGTGCCAACAGTCTCACTGAAGCTTTCTTT. Translated: CANSLTEAFF.

At least ten counts were recorded for this clonotype. Here the CDR3 reads CASSLAVTSPYEQYF. CDR3 in DNA: TGTGCCAGCAGCTTAGCGGTCACGTCTCCCTACGAGCAGTACTTC. V usage is TRBV11-2 and J usage is TRBJ2-7, with no clear D. The CDR3 has 15 residues. Between the trimmed V and J ends, which lost 1 base and 2 bases, there was a span of 12 bases. Germline assignment: CDR1 SGHAT and CDR2 FQNNGV.

In its sample, this clonotype was seen many times. The chain couples TRBV15 to TRBJ2-2; 8 positions agree with TRBD2. V lost 1 base, J lost 5 bases, and 6 bases stayed unmatched. The germline V gene encodes CDR1 LNHNV and CDR2 YYDKDF (reference sequence). CDR3 length: 16 residues. The CDR3 DNA sequence: TGTGCCACCAGCAGAGGCAAGCGGGAGAGTACCGGGGAGCTGTTTTTT. This codes for CATSRGKRESTGELFF.

This clonotype has just a few counts. The chain couples TRBV6-2 or TRBV6-3 to TRBJ2-6, with TRBD2 identical over 12 bases. The germline V gene has CDR1 MNHEY and CDR2 SVGEGT. Trimming removed 5 bases from V and 4 bases from J; junction bases left unmatched: 15. The CDR3 is made up of 20 amino acids. CDR3 in DNA: TGTGCCAGCAGTAAACCCCCGACTAGCGGGGGAACCACCGGGGCCAACGTCCTGACTTTC. Its protein is CASSKPPTSGGTTGANVLTF.